These 26 T cell receptor beta chains originate from one sample sequenced in a study of blood T cell repertoires in COVID-19 (dated by TCRdb to the early 2020s). Library preparation was by the immunoSEQ multiplex PCR assay. In its TCRdb copy, this immuneACCESS table keeps in-frame sequences only and misses some clones. Where compared with another copy, unresolved V genes explain less than half of these, and the others have no known cause. This sample lists tens of thousands of clones; about 90% were detected once. The top ten clones comprise more than 1.5% of the sample. The sequencing input was peripheral blood. The origin of the receptors is a woman at least 80 years old with active or convalescent COVID-19.

The chain is built from TRBV5-1 and TRBJ1-5; D gene uncertain. The CDR3 sequence is 13 residues long. Germline V gene data show CDR1 as SGHRS and CDR2 as YFSETQ. V shed 0 bases and J shed 8 bases, with 9 bases lying between them. The CDR3 DNA reads TGCGCCAGCAGCTTGGTTGGTAGTGAGCCCCAGCATTTT. It codes for CASSLVGSEPQHF.

The J gene is TRBJ1-4, the V gene TRBV19; D remains unclear. V lost 7 bases and J lost 8, with 14 bases in between. Germline V gene sequence: CDR1 LNHDA, CDR2 SQIVND (reference sequence). The CDR3 runs 13 residues. The CDR3 spells CASTPYPREKLFF. The CDR3 nucleotides are TGTGCCAGTACTCCCTACCCCCGAGAAAAACTGTTTTTT.

The chain carries TRBV9 and TRBJ2-7, with TRBD2 as a possible D gene (5 bases). V was pared by 0 bases and J by 5 bases, with 15 bases between. CDR3 length: 15 residues. Per germline, CDR1 SGDLS and CDR2 YYNGEE. The CDR3 coding sequence is TGTGCCAGCAGCGTAGCCGGGAATCAAGCCCACGAGCAGTACTTC. Translation gives CASSVAGNQAHEQYF.

The chain joins TRBV2 to TRBJ1-1, with 8 bases aligning to TRBD1. Germline V gene lookup returns CDR1 SNHLY and CDR2 FYNNEI. This CDR3 is 14 amino acids long. V was pared by 7 bases and J by 0 bases, with 4 bases of the junction left unmatched. The CDR3 protein is CASNTGGMNTEAFF. The CDR3 DNA reads TGTGCCAGCAACACAGGGGGGATGAACACTGAAGCTTTCTTT.

The chain carries TRBV6-5 and TRBJ1-5; D unclear. Germline V CDR1 and CDR2: MNHEY, SVGAGI. The CDR3 consists of 13 residues. Trimming cost V 6 bases and J 0 bases, with 6 bases left between them. Here the CDR3 DNA reads TGTGCCAGCAGGCGGATTAGCAATCAGCCCCAGCATTTT. Amino acid sequence: CASRRISNQPQHF.

J is TRBJ1-2 and V is TRBV6-2 or TRBV6-3; no definite D call. This CDR3 has 14 amino acids. Germline CDR1 reads MNHEY; CDR2 reads SVGEGT. The V and J ends lost 2 bases and 4 bases respectively, with 11 bases between them. The CDR3 sequence: CASSYNPAAYGYTF. In DNA, the CDR3 is TGTGCCAGCAGTTACAACCCGGCGGCCTATGGCTACACCTTC.

The chain recombines TRBV5-4 with TRBJ2-5; TRBD1 matches at 7 bases. Germline V gene lookup returns CDR1 SGHNT and CDR2 YYREEE (reference sequence). The CDR3 contains 16 residues. V was clipped by 1 base and J by 5 bases; unmatched bases: 11. In DNA, the CDR3 is TGTGCCAGCAGCTTGACGACAGGGTCCGAGGGGGAGACCCAGTACTTC. Translating it yields CASSLTTGSEGETQYF.

V gene TRBV5-6 combines with J gene TRBJ1-5, with no clear D. V lost 4 bases, J lost 4 bases, and 12 bases lay in between. CDR1 SGHDT and CDR2 YYEEEE come from the germline V gene. There are 14 residues in the CDR3. The CDR3 DNA reads TGTGCCAGCAGCCAAAACAGAATTAATCAGCCCCAGCATTTT. Translated: CASSQNRINQPQHF.

This chain links TRBV7-9 with TRBJ2-1, with TRBD2 matching over 8 bases. J was trimmed by 6 bases and V by 4 bases; bases with no gene match: 5. This CDR3 has 14 amino acids. The germline gives CDR1 SEHNR, CDR2 FQNEAQ (reference sequence). CDR3 residues: CASSSAGGANEQFF. CDR3 in DNA: TGTGCCAGCAGCTCTGCGGGGGGTGCCAATGAGCAGTTCTTC.

The CDR3 DNA reads as TGTGCCTGGACCGGACTAGCGGGAAAGAGCACAGATACGCAGTATTTT. Translation: CAWTGLAGKSTDTQYF. The chain is built from TRBV30 and TRBJ2-3, with 12 bases identical to TRBD2. With V trimmed by 4 bases and J by 0 bases, 5 bases remained unmatched. The CDR3 has 16 amino acids. CDR1 is GTSNPN and CDR2 is SVGIG in the germline V gene (reference sequence).

The J gene is TRBJ2-4, the V gene TRBV7-2; a possible D gene is TRBD2 (6 bases). From germline, CDR1 is SGHTA and CDR2 FQGNSA. The CDR3 runs 15 residues. Trimming took 4 bases from V and 0 from J, leaving 10 bases between them. The CDR3 reads CASSYGGLAKNIQYF. In nucleotides, the CDR3 is TGTGCCAGCAGCTATGGAGGGCTAGCCAAAAACATTCAGTACTTC. Looking up the rest from reference TRBV7-2 and TRBJ2-4 gives the full variable domain: GAGVSQSPSNKVTEKGKDVELRCDPISGHTALYWYRQSLGQGLEFLIYFQGNSAPDKSGLPSDRFSAERTGGSVSTLTIQRTQQEDSAVYLCASSYGGLAKNIQYFGAGTRLSVL.

This chain joins TRBV25-1 and TRBJ2-1, with unresolved D. The CDR3 totals 12 residues. Trimming shortened V by 2 bases and J by 9 bases, and 8 bases separated the two germline ends. Germline V gene lookup returns CDR1 MGHDK and CDR2 SYGVNS. CDR3 sequence (DNA): TGTGCCAGCAGTGAAAACCCCAGTGAGCAGTTCTTC. Protein sequence: CASSENPSEQFF.

V and J are TRBV5-1 and TRBJ1-2; 8 bases align to TRBD1. Trimming took 4 bases from V and 3 from J; bases not matched to a gene: 5. CDR3 length: 14 residues. Germline V lookup: CDR1 SGHRS, CDR2 YFSETQ. The CDR3 coding sequence is TGCGCCAGCAGCATTCAGGGGGCGGACTATGGCTACACCTTC. Encoded protein: CASSIQGADYGYTF.

This clone has more than one count but fewer than ten. Within the sample, other DNA sequences also encode this same CDR3. This chain connects TRBV18 to TRBJ2-1; 11 nucleotides align to TRBD2. CDR3 length: 15 amino acids. The V gene end was trimmed by 3 bases and the J gene end by 2 bases; junction bases not matched to a gene: 0. CDR1 KGHSH and CDR2 LQKENI come from the germline V gene. Here the CDR3 reads CASSPSGGAYNEQFF. CDR3 in DNA: TGTGCCAGCTCACCTAGCGGGGGGGCCTACAATGAGCAGTTCTTC.

CDR3 DNA sequence: TGTGCTAGTGGTTCCCAAGAGTGGACCCAGTACTTC. The encoded protein is CASGSQEWTQYF. J is TRBJ2-5 and V is TRBV12-5; D remains unclear. V lost 4 bases to trimming and J lost 7 bases, with 10 bases between them. Germline V gene data show CDR1 as LGHNT and CDR2 as FRNRAP. This CDR3 is 12 amino acids long.

This sequence joins TRBV28 and TRBJ2-1; TRBD2 matches 16 bases. CDR3 size: 18 residues. The trim removed 6 bases at V and 6 bases at J, leaving 11 bases unmatched. CDR1 is MDHEN and CDR2 is SYDVKM in the germline V gene. Here the CDR3 reads CASRPGLAGGFEGNEQFF. The CDR3 DNA reads TGTGCCAGCAGACCGGGACTAGCGGGAGGGTTCGAGGGCAATGAGCAGTTCTTC.

The chain couples TRBV29-1 to TRBJ2-7, with 7 bases fitting TRBD1. CDR1 SQVTM and CDR2 ANQGSEA come from the germline V gene. The CDR3 spans 12 residues. With 6 bases clipped from V and 4 bases from J, the junction kept 6 bases outside the gene matches. The DNA of the CDR3 is TGCAGCGTCCAAGGGGGCGGGTACGAGCAGTACTTC. This codes for CSVQGGGYEQYF.

The rearrangement uses TRBV6-2 or TRBV6-3 and TRBJ2-2; 8 bases map to TRBD2. J lost 5 bases, V lost 2 bases, and 10 bases had no gene match. The CDR3 sequence is 17 residues long. Per the germline V gene, CDR1 is MNHEY and CDR2 is SVGEGT. Here the CDR3 reads CASSYLAGGEETGELFF. CDR3 bases: TGTGCCAGCAGTTACCTCGCGGGGGGCGAGGAAACCGGGGAGCTGTTTTTT.

The J gene is TRBJ1-2, the V gene TRBV12-3 or TRBV12-4; 10 positions match TRBD1. Trimming took 1 base from V and 8 from J; bases not matched to a gene: 1. The CDR3 runs to 13 residues. Written as DNA, the CDR3 is TGTGCCAGCAGTTTAGGGGACAGGGGAGGCTACACCTTC. Protein sequence: CASSLGDRGGYTF.

The chain uses TRBV28 and TRBJ1-3; D remains unclear. V was clipped by 1 base and J by 0 bases, with 10 bases between them. CDR1 and CDR2 from the germline V gene are MDHEN and SYDVKM. This CDR3 has 16 residues. The CDR3 sequence is CASSLSSAGSGNTIYF. In nucleotides, the CDR3 is TGTGCCAGCAGTTTATCATCGGCAGGCTCTGGAAACACCATATATTTT. The whole variable domain, remainder taken from reference TRBV28 and TRBJ1-3, is DVKVTQSSRYLVKRTGEKVFLECVQDMDHENMFWYRQDPGLGLRLIYFSYDVKMKEKGDIPEGYSVSREKKERFSLILESASTNQTSMYLCASSLSSAGSGNTIYFGEGSWLTVV.

The gene calls are TRBV6-5 and TRBJ2-7; no clear D gene. Germline assignment: CDR1 MNHEY and CDR2 SVGAGI. The V and J ends lost 7 bases and 0 bases respectively, with 13 bases between them. CDR3 length: 14 residues. The CDR3 here is CASKATPSSYEQYF. CDR3 sequence (DNA): TGTGCCAGCAAGGCGACACCGAGCTCCTACGAGCAGTACTTC.

This chain uses TRBV21-1 with TRBJ1-1; whether TRBD1, the table's D call, matches the DNA was not checked. TRBV21-1 is a documented pseudogene. The length of the CDR3 is 14 residues. This CDR3 is CASSGDRGSVLAFF. CDR3 nucleotides: TGTGCCAGCAGCGGAGACAGGGGGTCTGTATTGGCTTTCTTT.

The genes are TRBV2 and TRBJ2-5, with D possibly matching TRBD2 (5 bases). Trimming left V 5 bases short and J 4 bases short, with 8 bases between. The length of the CDR3 is 12 residues. Germline loops: CDR1 SNHLY, CDR2 FYNNEI. CDR3 nucleotides: TGTGCCAGCAGTTACGGGATAGAGACCCAGTACTTC. Translating it yields CASSYGIETQYF.

This rearrangement joins TRBV6-5 to TRBJ2-5; 9 nucleotides match TRBD1. Germline V gene lookup returns CDR1 MNHEY and CDR2 SVGAGI. The CDR3 covers 14 residues. J was trimmed by 4 bases and V by 4 bases; bases with no gene match: 4. In nucleotides, the CDR3 is TGTGCCAGCAGTTGGGACAGGGTAGGAGAGACCCAGTACTTC. Translating gives CASSWDRVGETQYF.

The V gene is TRBV7-2, the J gene TRBJ2-3; 7 bases fit TRBD1. The CDR3 totals 14 residues. V lost 3 bases to trimming and J lost 2 bases; unmatched junction nucleotides: 2. The germline V gene has CDR1 SGHTA and CDR2 FQGNSA. For the CDR3, the DNA is TGTGCCAGCAGCTTGGACAGGTCCACAGATACGCAGTATTTT. Amino acids: CASSLDRSTDTQYF.

The chain employs TRBV10-2 and TRBJ1-1, with D unresolved. Germline V gene sequence: CDR1 WSHSY, CDR2 SAAADI. The CDR3 spans 14 residues. Trimming stripped 5 bases from V and 0 bases from J, with 10 bases between. CDR3 DNA sequence: TGCGCCAGCAGTAACTACCCGATGAACACTGAAGCTTTCTTT. This sequence encodes CASSNYPMNTEAFF.